A single sample is the source of the 32 T cell receptor beta chains below, sequenced in a study of T cell responses to AZD1222 COVID-19 vaccine. TCRdb's table, derived via immunoSEQ multiplex PCR, lists solely in-frame clones and lacks some. The data contain about 150,000 clones, 91% of them singletons. The material was peripheral blood, obtained 28 days after the second AZD1222 dose. The receptor source for this set is an adult who received the AZD1222 COVID-19 vaccine.

V gene TRBV29-1 combines with J gene TRBJ2-7; no reliable D call. This CDR3 is built from 12 residues. Germline CDR1 SQVTM, CDR2 ANQGSEA. The V end was cut by 4 bases, the J end by 7 bases, with 14 bases between. CDR3 in amino acids: CSVVVLKSEQYF. The CDR3 DNA sequence: TGCAGCGTTGTGGTACTGAAATCTGAGCAGTACTTC.

The CDR3 here is CASTLGGRVTYEQYF. CDR3 nucleotides: TGTGCCAGCACCCTGGGGGGGCGGGTGACCTACGAGCAGTACTTC. V is TRBV13 and J is TRBJ2-7; D is perhaps TRBD2 (7 bases). The CDR3 is 15 residues long. Trimming removed 7 bases from V and 2 bases from J, with 18 bases in between. Germline CDR1 reads PRHDT; CDR2 reads FYEKMQ (reference sequence).

The rearrangement links TRBV10-1 to TRBJ2-5; 9 nucleotides line up with TRBD1. Trimming took 6 bases from V and 5 from J; bases not matched to a gene: 13. Per germline, CDR1 WNHNN and CDR2 SYGVQD (reference sequence). The CDR3 loop spans 16 amino acids. The CDR3: CASSPAPGQGRETQYF. CDR3 DNA: TGCGCCAGCAGCCCAGCCCCCGGACAGGGGAGGGAGACCCAGTACTTC.

This clone was observed a single time. The chain has TRBV25-1 and TRBJ1-1, with no clear D. Trimming took off 5 bases at V and 7 bases at J, with 8 bases between the two ends. Per the germline V gene, CDR1 is MGHDK and CDR2 is SYGVNS. CDR3 length: 11 residues. CDR3 region: CASSSSGEAFF. As DNA, the CDR3 is TGTGCCAGCAGTTCAAGTGGTGAAGCTTTCTTT.

The V and J genes are TRBV4-1 and TRBJ1-3; D remains unclear. Germline CDR1 and CDR2: MGHRA and YSYEKL. V was shortened by 1 base and J by 0 bases, with 7 bases between the two germline ends. The length of the CDR3 is 15 residues. The CDR3 bases are TGCGCCAGCAGCCAAGTGTGGGTCTCTGGAAACACCATATATTTT. Protein sequence: CASSQVWVSGNTIYF.

The V call is TRBV27, the J call TRBJ1-4, with D maybe TRBD1 (5 bases). V was trimmed by 7 bases and J by 0 bases, leaving 15 bases between them. The CDR3 is 16 residues long. Germline CDR1 reads MNHEY; CDR2 reads SMNVEV (reference sequence). The CDR3 DNA sequence: TGTGCCAGCAAAGCTATGACAGCCACAACTAATGAAAAACTGTTTTTT. Its protein is CASKAMTATTNEKLFF. The entire variable domain, with the rest obtained from reference TRBV27 and TRBJ1-4, is as follows: EAQVTQNPRYLITVTGKKLTVTCSQNMNHEYMSWYRQDPGLGLRQIYYSMNVEVTDKGDVPEGYKVSRKEKRNFPLILESPSPNQTSLYFCASKAMTATTNEKLFFGSGTQLSVL.

The rearrangement uses TRBV15 and TRBJ2-1; D remains ambiguous. The V and J ends lost 0 bases and 8 bases respectively, with 5 bases between them. The length of the CDR3 is 12 residues. Germline assignment: CDR1 LNHNV and CDR2 YYDKDF (reference sequence). CDR3 nucleotides: TGTGCCACCAGCAGAGATCGTTATGAGCAGTTCTTC. This codes for CATSRDRYEQFF.

The CDR3 DNA sequence: TGTGCCAGCAGTTTAAAAGCGGGAGGGTTTGAGCAGTTCTTC. This gives the protein CASSLKAGGFEQFF. The chain links TRBV27 to TRBJ2-1, with 10 bases aligning to TRBD2. Germline CDR1 and CDR2: MNHEY and SMNVEV (reference sequence). This CDR3 spans 14 amino acids. Trimming cost V 2 bases and J 9 bases; bases outside gene matches: 4.

The gene calls are TRBV28 and TRBJ1-2; 9 positions agree with TRBD1. Germline trimming cut 5 bases from V and 12 bases from J; bases unmatched to any gene: 13. Germline CDR1 is MDHEN and CDR2 is SYDVKM. This CDR3 has 14 residues. DNA of the CDR3: TGTGCCAGCAGTGTCCGGGACAGGGTGTCCCGTGACACCTTC. Translated, it gives CASSVRDRVSRDTF.

This rearrangement joins TRBV6-6 to TRBJ2-7; the D is unclear. V was cut by 2 bases and J by 5 bases, with 10 bases left in between. CDR3 length: 13 amino acids. The germline gives CDR1 MNHNY, CDR2 SVGAGI (reference sequence). In DNA form, the CDR3 reads TGTGCCAGCAGTTACCCCCCCCCGGACGAGCAGTACTTC. Amino acids: CASSYPPPDEQYF.

The J gene is TRBJ1-1, the V gene TRBV29-1; D perhaps matches TRBD1 (5 bases). V was pared by 1 base and J by 5 bases, with 8 bases between. CDR3 size: 12 residues. Germline V gene lookup returns CDR1 SQVTM and CDR2 ANQGSEA. CDR3 sequence (DNA): TGCAGCGTTGAAGGGGGGTGGACTGAAGCTTTCTTT. This sequence encodes CSVEGGWTEAFF. The complete variable domain, with remaining parts taken from reference TRBV29-1 and TRBJ1-1, reads SAVISQKPSRDICQRGTSLTIQCQVDSQVTMMFWYRQQPGQSLTLIATANQGSEATYESGFVIDKFPISRPNLTFSTLTVSNMSPEDSSIYLCSVEGGWTEAFFGQGTRLTVV.

The genes are TRBV6-5 and TRBJ2-7; maybe TRBD2 (6 bases). Germline assignment: CDR1 MNHEY and CDR2 SVGAGI. This CDR3 comprises 16 residues. The ends were cut back, 2 bases at V and 1 base at J, with 15 bases in the middle. The CDR3 DNA follows: TGTGCCAGCAGTTACAGAGCCCCAGGGACTTCCTACGAGCAGTACTTC. This gives the protein CASSYRAPGTSYEQYF.

The chain carries TRBV2 and TRBJ2-1, with D tentatively TRBD2 (7 bases). The germline CDR1 and CDR2 sequences are SNHLY and FYNNEI. There are 15 residues in the CDR3. With 6 bases removed from V and 9 bases from J, the gap between germline ends came to 21 bases. CDR3 bases: TGTGCCAGCAGCCAAGCCGGGGGCGGGGGAAGTGAGCAGTTCTTC. Translated, it gives CASSQAGGGGSEQFF.

The chain joins TRBV7-9 to TRBJ2-2; no clear D. The germline CDR1 and CDR2 sequences are SEHNR and FQNEAQ (reference sequence). V lost 3 bases to trimming and J lost 4 bases, with 12 bases between them. The CDR3 extends over 15 amino acids. This chain's CDR3 is CASSFPIILTGELFF. As DNA, the CDR3 is TGTGCCAGCAGCTTCCCGATTATACTCACCGGGGAGCTGTTTTTT.

V is TRBV9 and J is TRBJ2-1; 15 bases map to TRBD2. J was trimmed by 8 bases and V by 2 bases; bases with no gene match: 14. The V gene's germline CDR1 is SGDLS and CDR2 YYNGEE. This CDR3 region has 19 residues. CDR3 sequence: CASSVDPGLAGGLRDEQFF. The CDR3 DNA sequence: TGTGCCAGCAGCGTCGACCCGGGACTAGCGGGGGGATTGAGAGATGAGCAGTTCTTC.

V is TRBV6-5 and J is TRBJ1-1; tentative D call: TRBD1 (5 bases). The germline V gene has CDR1 MNHEY and CDR2 SVGAGI. The CDR3 has 14 amino acids. V shed 7 bases and J shed 4 bases, with 16 bases lying between them. CDR3 in amino acids: CASTMGGIVTEAFF. CDR3 coding DNA: TGTGCCAGCACTATGGGGGGGATTGTCACTGAAGCTTTCTTT.

V gene TRBV11-1 combines with J gene TRBJ2-5, with no clear D. Trimming removed 3 bases at V and 1 base at J, with 15 bases between. The CDR3 runs 16 residues. CDR1 is SGHAT and CDR2 is FQDESV in the germline V gene (reference sequence). In nucleotides, the CDR3 is TGTGCCAGCAGCTTGGCACAGATGGGAATCCAAGAGACCCAGTACTTC. Residues: CASSLAQMGIQETQYF.

The chain employs TRBV30 and TRBJ1-1; tentative D call: TRBD1 (5 bases). Germline CDR1 GTSNPN, CDR2 SVGIG (reference sequence). This CDR3 region has 13 residues. V was pared by 0 bases and J by 4 bases, with 9 bases between. The CDR3 protein is CAWSVLGVTEAFF. CDR3 sequence (DNA): TGTGCCTGGAGTGTATTGGGGGTCACTGAAGCTTTCTTT.

The chain links TRBV6-6 to TRBJ1-5; TRBD1 matches at 8 bases. V trimming: 5 bases; J trimming: 5 bases; junction bases outside the gene matches: 2. From germline, CDR1 is MNHNY and CDR2 SVGAGI (reference sequence). The CDR3 covers 13 residues. CDR3 coding DNA: TGTGCCAGCAGTCAACAGGGGGATCAGCCCCAGCATTTT. It yields the protein CASSQQGDQPQHF.

This clone showed up many times. The rearrangement joins TRBV6-1 to TRBJ2-3; possibly TRBD1 for D (6 bases). The germline V gene encodes CDR1 MNHNS and CDR2 SASEGT. The CDR3 loop spans 13 amino acids. Trimming shortened V by 2 bases and J by 10 bases, and 13 bases separated the two germline ends. CDR3 nucleotides: TGTGCCAGCAGTGAAATGGTCGGGACATCGCAGTATTTT. It encodes CASSEMVGTSQYF.

V and J are TRBV5-6 and TRBJ2-4; no definite D call. This CDR3 has 15 residues. Deletions cut 2 bases from V and 0 bases from J, with 9 bases between. Germline CDR1 and CDR2: SGHDT and YYEEEE. CDR3 in DNA: TGTGCCAGCAGCTTTGGCAAACTAGCCAAAAACATTCAGTACTTC. Its protein product is CASSFGKLAKNIQYF.

V gene TRBV5-1 combines with J gene TRBJ2-5; weak D call: TRBD2 (6 bases). The V gene lost 4 bases and the J gene lost 7 bases, with 32 bases spanning the gap. From germline, CDR1 is SGHRS and CDR2 YFSETQ. The CDR3 consists of 19 residues. The CDR3 bases are TGCGCCAGCAGCCCCCTTGGCGGGGCCTCCACCCCCGAACGGTGGACCCAGTACTTC. Its protein product is CASSPLGGASTPERWTQYF.

V gene TRBV27 combines with J gene TRBJ1-2, with a weak D call TRBD1 (6 bases). V shed 0 bases and J shed 8 bases, with 13 bases lying between them. The CDR3 contains 14 residues. Germline V gene sequence: CDR1 MNHEY, CDR2 SMNVEV (reference sequence). The CDR3 region is CASSLSMAGVGYTF. The DNA of the CDR3 is TGTGCCAGCAGTTTATCGATGGCAGGGGTCGGCTACACCTTC.

The genes are TRBV24-1 and TRBJ1-1; D remains ambiguous. V lost 1 base to trimming and J lost 10 bases, with 6 bases between them. Germline CDR1 is KGHDR and CDR2 is SFDVKD. The CDR3 length is 11 residues. The CDR3 DNA reads as TGTGCCACCAGTGATTTTGGCGTAGCTTTCTTT. Translation gives CATSDFGVAFF.

V is TRBV3-1 (or the pseudogene TRBV3-2) and J is TRBJ1-4, with a tentative D call TRBD1 (6 bases). The CDR3 consists of 14 residues. The V and J ends lost 4 bases and 4 bases respectively, with 10 bases between them. Germline values: CDR1 LGHDT, CDR2 YNNKEL (reference sequence). CDR3 loop: CASSPQGGNEKLFF. The CDR3 DNA reads TGTGCCAGCAGCCCACAGGGAGGTAATGAAAAACTGTTTTTT.

The V call is TRBV25-1, the J call TRBJ2-3, with 7 bases matching TRBD2. Losses at the gene ends were 4 bases for V and 5 bases for J; bases not matched to a gene: 18. CDR3 length: 18 residues. The germline V gene encodes CDR1 MGHDK and CDR2 SYGVNS. In DNA form, the CDR3 reads TGTGCCAGCAGTGTCTCTCACGGGCTAGCGGAGTGGGGAGATACGCAGTATTTT. Translated, it gives CASSVSHGLAEWGDTQYF.

This rearrangement joins TRBV9 to TRBJ2-1; TRBD2 aligns across 7 bases. CDR1 and CDR2 (germline): SGDLS, YYNGEE. The CDR3 contains 13 residues. V trimming: 0 bases; J trimming: 11 bases; junction bases outside the gene matches: 5. This chain's CDR3 is CASSVVGGGKQFF. The CDR3 coding sequence is TGTGCCAGCAGCGTAGTTGGGGGGGGAAAGCAGTTCTTC.

The rearrangement joins TRBV7-2 to TRBJ1-2; no clear D gene. Germline CDR1 is SGHTA and CDR2 is FQGNSA. The CDR3 sequence is 13 residues long. V lost 4 bases and J lost 4, with 10 bases in between. The CDR3 loop reads CASSYGRGYGYTF. The DNA of the CDR3 is TGTGCCAGCAGCTACGGACGGGGCTATGGCTACACCTTC. Supplemented by reference TRBV7-2 and TRBJ1-2, the full variable domain reads GAGVSQSPSNKVTEKGKDVELRCDPISGHTALYWYRQSLGQGLEFLIYFQGNSAPDKSGLPSDRFSAERTGGSVSTLTIQRTQQEDSAVYLCASSYGRGYGYTFGSGTRLTVV.

This sequence joins TRBV5-4 and TRBJ2-5; D may match TRBD1 or TRBD2 (5 bases each). The V end was cut by 0 bases, the J end by 5 bases, with 11 bases between. Germline V gene data show CDR1 as SGHNT and CDR2 as YYREEE (reference sequence). The CDR3 runs 14 residues. CDR3 coding DNA: TGTGCCAGCAGCTTGGGAGGCAGGGAGGAGACCCAGTACTTC. Translated: CASSLGGREETQYF.

V and J are TRBV3-1 (or the pseudogene TRBV3-2) and TRBJ1-5; no reliable D call. V was cut by 4 bases and J by 3 bases, with 7 bases left in between. This CDR3 is built from 13 residues. Germline assignment: CDR1 LGHDT and CDR2 YNNKEL (reference sequence). The CDR3 spells CASSPDLNQPQHF. The CDR3 DNA follows: TGTGCCAGCAGCCCCGACCTCAATCAGCCCCAGCATTTT.

The chain recombines TRBV7-2 with TRBJ2-3; 10 bases match TRBD2. This CDR3 has 16 residues. Germline V lookup: CDR1 SGHTA, CDR2 FQGNSA. The J segment lost 2 bases and the V segment lost 1 base, leaving 3 bases of the junction unmatched. CDR3 protein: CASSLGTSGVTDTQYF. The CDR3 DNA is TGTGCCAGCAGCTTAGGGACTAGCGGCGTCACAGATACGCAGTATTTT.

V gene TRBV3-1 (or the pseudogene TRBV3-2) combines with J gene TRBJ1-2; D ambiguous. The CDR3 consists of 15 residues. Germline V lookup: CDR1 LGHDT, CDR2 YNNKEL (reference sequence). Trimming took 4 bases from V and 10 from J, leaving 22 bases between them. CDR3: CASSPVWAPRPVYTF. The CDR3 coding sequence is TGTGCCAGCAGCCCCGTTTGGGCGCCGCGGCCCGTCTACACCTTC.